The 11 T cell receptor beta chains listed next were all sequenced from one sample in a study of T cell changes during pregnancy in multiple sclerosis. Here immunoSEQ multiplex PCR was the method, and the copy in TCRdb shows in-frame clones only, minus some. The sample contains under 60,000 clones, 92% of which appear only once. The starting material was CD4+ T cells from peripheral blood mononuclear cells, obtained after pregnancy. Source of these receptors: a female donor with multiple sclerosis, enrolled in a pregnancy study.

The rearrangement joins TRBV6-1 to TRBJ1-2; the D gene is possibly TRBD1 (5 bases). CDR1 MNHNS and CDR2 SASEGT come from the germline V gene. V gave up 3 bases and J gave up 3 bases, with 8 bases separating them. The CDR3 has 13 residues. CDR3 sequence (DNA): TGTGCCAGCAGTGACGACAGCGACTATGGCTACACCTTC. This translates into CASSDDSDYGYTF.

The genes are TRBV9 and TRBJ2-3; tentative D call: TRBD1 (6 bases). The germline V gene encodes CDR1 SGDLS and CDR2 YYNGEE. The V and J ends lost 2 bases and 2 bases respectively, with 18 bases between them. This CDR3 has 17 residues. The CDR3 sequence is CASSVPAGQRATDTQYF. CDR3 nucleotide sequence: TGTGCCAGCAGCGTCCCCGCAGGACAGAGGGCCACAGATACGCAGTATTTT.

V usage is TRBV11-3 and J usage is TRBJ2-1, with D perhaps matching TRBD1 (6 bases). The CDR3 is made up of 14 amino acids. V lost 5 bases and J 7 bases, leaving 15 bases between the germline ends. Germline V gene data show CDR1 as SGHNT and CDR2 as YENEEA. In DNA form, the CDR3 reads TGTGCCAGCAGCCGCCAGCGACAGGATAATGAGCAGTTCTTC. Translation gives CASSRQRQDNEQFF.

This rearrangement joins TRBV5-4 to TRBJ1-2; perhaps TRBD1 as D (5 bases). Germline values: CDR1 SGHNT, CDR2 YYREEE (reference sequence). V was cut by 4 bases and J by 2 bases, with 6 bases left in between. The CDR3 runs to 12 residues. The CDR3: CASSQGNYGYTF. DNA for the CDR3: TGTGCCAGCAGCCAGGGAAACTATGGCTACACCTTC.

CDR3 loop: CASSPMDNPSSEQYF. CDR3 DNA sequence: TGTGCCAGCTCGCCGATGGACAATCCTAGTTCGGAGCAGTACTTC. The chain uses TRBV18 and TRBJ2-7; D is possibly TRBD1 (5 bases). Trimming stripped 6 bases from V and 7 bases from J, with 22 bases between. This CDR3 spans 15 amino acids. The germline CDR1 and CDR2 sequences are KGHSH and LQKENI.

The chain combines TRBV2 with TRBJ2-1, with no clear D. V lost 4 bases and J lost 12, with 4 bases in between. The CDR3 is 9 residues long. Germline CDR1 and CDR2: SNHLY and FYNNEI. This CDR3 is CASSGAQFF. The CDR3 DNA reads as TGTGCCAGCAGTGGGGCGCAGTTCTTC. Using reference TRBV2 and TRBJ2-1 for the parts outside the CDR3, the full variable domain is EPEVTQTPSHQVTQMGQEVILRCVPISNHLYFYWYRQILGQKVEFLVSFYNNEISEKSEIFDDQFSVERPDGSNFTLKIRSTKLEDSAMYFCASSGAQFFGPGTRLTVL.

V gene TRBV7-2 combines with J gene TRBJ1-1; D is ambiguous. The CDR3 spans 13 residues. The germline CDR1 and CDR2 sequences are SGHTA and FQGNSA. The germline V and J ends were trimmed by 3 bases and 10 bases, with 15 bases remaining between them. The CDR3 region has the DNA TGTGCCAGCAGCTTCCGGGTCCCCGAGCCAGCTTTCTTT. This gives the protein CASSFRVPEPAFF.

The V call is TRBV19, the J call TRBJ1-4; tentative D call: TRBD1 (5 bases). This CDR3 region has 14 residues. Germline V CDR1 and CDR2: LNHDA, SQIVND (reference sequence). Trimming left V 2 bases short and J 8 bases short, with 12 bases between. The CDR3 DNA sequence: TGTGCCAGTAGTATATCCAGGGTAGGGGAAAAACTGTTTTTT. This encodes CASSISRVGEKLFF.

This sequence joins TRBV6-1 and TRBJ1-3, with a possible D match to TRBD1 (5 bases). The CDR3 length is 14 residues. V lost 5 bases to trimming and J lost 2 bases, with 10 bases between them. Germline CDR1 reads MNHNS; CDR2 reads SASEGT. CDR3 DNA: TGTGCCAGCAGTCAGGGATTCCCTGGAAACACCATATATTTT. It specifies CASSQGFPGNTIYF.

The rearrangement joins TRBV19 to TRBJ1-3; the match to TRBD1 covers 7 bases. This CDR3 region has 17 residues. CDR1 and CDR2 (germline): LNHDA, SQIVND (reference sequence). Trimming removed 0 bases from V and 4 bases from J; junction bases left unmatched: 9. The DNA for the CDR3 is TGTGCCAGTAGTATAGACCCCCCCGGGACAGTCGGAAACACCATATATTTT. It specifies CASSIDPPGTVGNTIYF.

In DNA, the CDR3 is TGTGCCAGCAGCCAAAACAGGGCCCAAGAGACCCAGTACTTC. This encodes CASSQNRAQETQYF. The chain is built from TRBV11-2 and TRBJ2-5; D possibly corresponds to TRBD1 (6 bases). Per germline, CDR1 SGHAT and CDR2 FQNNGV. The CDR3 loop spans 14 amino acids. Trimming took off 5 bases at V and 1 base at J, with 11 bases between the two ends. Looking up the rest from reference TRBV11-2 and TRBJ2-5 gives the full variable domain: EAGVAQSPRYKIIEKRQSVAFWCNPISGHATLYWYQQILGQGPKLLIQFQNNGVVDDSQLPKDRFSAERLKGVDSTLKIQPAKLEDSAVYLCASSQNRAQETQYFGPGTRLLVL.